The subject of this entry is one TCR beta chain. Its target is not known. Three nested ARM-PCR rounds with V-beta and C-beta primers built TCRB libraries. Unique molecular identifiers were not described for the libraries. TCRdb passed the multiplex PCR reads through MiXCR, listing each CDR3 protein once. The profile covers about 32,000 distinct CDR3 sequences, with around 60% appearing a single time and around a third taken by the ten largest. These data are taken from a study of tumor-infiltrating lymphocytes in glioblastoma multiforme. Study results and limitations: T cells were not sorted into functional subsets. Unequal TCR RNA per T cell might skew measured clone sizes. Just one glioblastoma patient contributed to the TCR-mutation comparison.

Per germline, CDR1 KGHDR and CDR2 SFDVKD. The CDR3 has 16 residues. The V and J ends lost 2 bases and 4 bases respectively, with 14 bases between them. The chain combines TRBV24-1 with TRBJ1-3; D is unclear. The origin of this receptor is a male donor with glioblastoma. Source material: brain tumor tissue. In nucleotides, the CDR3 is TGTGCCACCAGTGATTCCACCCATCGATCCGGAAACACCATATATTTT. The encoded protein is CATSDSTHRSGNTIYF.